The present T cell receptor (beta chain) was sequenced within a study of response to subunit inactivated influenza vaccine. Study-wide points: The authors suggested that every seasonal influenza vaccination recruits few new T cells.

The CDR3 is 17 residues long. Germline V gives CDR1 DFQATT, CDR2 SNEGSKA (reference sequence). The ends lost 4 bases at V and 9 bases at J; junction bases unmatched: 20. This clonotype was counted a few times. Its antigen is unknown. TCRdb recomputed calls from the RT-PCR reads with MiXCR, one row per CDR3 protein. The repertoire consists of around 490,000 distinct CDR3 sequences, with approximately 7.7% occurring once and the leading ten covering 10% to 15%. The chain uses TRBV20-1 and TRBJ2-1; 8 bases line up with TRBD2. The starting material was PBMCs from blood, obtained 23 to 25 months after vaccination. The receptor's source is a man between 45 and 75 years old who received an inactivated influenza vaccine. This chain's CDR3 is CSATGIRGSGGGIEQFF. CDR3 DNA sequence: TGCAGTGCTACCGGAATAAGAGGGAGCGGGGGTGGCATTGAGCAGTTCTTC.